This T cell receptor (beta chain) was documented in a study of T-cell memory formation after mild COVID-19. Study results and caveats: The appearance of some responding clones in pre-infection memory suggested that cross-reactive memory joined.

At least ten counts were recorded for this clonotype. Its cognate antigen is unknown. TCRdb used MiXCR to reprocess the 5' RACE reads, holding one entry per CDR3 protein. The profile shows 130,000 to 150,000 distinct CDR3 sequences, approximately 6% of them singletons. J was trimmed by 7 bases and V by 5 bases; bases with no gene match: 8. Germline V gene sequence: CDR1 SEHNR, CDR2 FQNEAQ (reference sequence). The CDR3 has 15 amino acids. The sequence came from an adult woman who had mild COVID-19 (a few samples of this study predate the infection). Cell type and time point are not known. Sequencing was performed on PBMCs or a T cell subset sorted from them (not recorded which). The chain has TRBV7-9 and TRBJ1-4, with 9 nucleotides matching TRBD1. CDR3 protein: CASSNPGTGFEKLFF. In nucleotides, the CDR3 is TGTGCCAGCAGCAACCCCGGGACAGGGTTTGAAAAACTGTTTTTT.